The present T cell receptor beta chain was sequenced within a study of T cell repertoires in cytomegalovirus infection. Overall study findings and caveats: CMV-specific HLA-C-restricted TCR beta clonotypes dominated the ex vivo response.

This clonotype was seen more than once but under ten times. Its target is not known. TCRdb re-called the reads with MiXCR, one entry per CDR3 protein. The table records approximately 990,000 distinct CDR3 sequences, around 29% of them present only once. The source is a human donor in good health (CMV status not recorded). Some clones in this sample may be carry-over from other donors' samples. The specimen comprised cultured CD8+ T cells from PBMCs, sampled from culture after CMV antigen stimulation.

The DNA of the CDR3 is TGTGCCAGCAGTTCCGACAGGGGCACTGAAGCTTTCTTT. Amino acids: CASSSDRGTEAFF. V gene TRBV28 combines with J gene TRBJ1-1; 8 bases are a match to TRBD1. The CDR3 consists of 13 residues. In germline, CDR1 is MDHEN, CDR2 SYDVKM. The V gene end was trimmed by 4 bases and the J gene end by 4 bases; junction bases not matched to a gene: 2.